The 25 T cell receptor beta chains listed next were all sequenced from one sample in a study of cytomegalovirus exposure and HLA in healthy donors. PCR employed 60 Vbeta and 13 Jbeta primers. Assay used: immunoSEQ multiplex PCR; TCRdb lists only in-frame clones, some missing. The table lists some 180,000 clones, 9.5% of them singletons. Material: PBMCs. The origin of the receptors is a woman in her twenties or thirties in good health and CMV-seropositive.

The V and J genes are TRBV27 and TRBJ2-3, with a weak D call TRBD1 (6 bases). Germline CDR1 reads MNHEY; CDR2 reads SMNVEV (reference sequence). The CDR3 is made up of 16 amino acids. Deletions cut 3 bases from V and 2 bases from J, with 15 bases between. The CDR3 spells CASSFSQGLHTDTQYF. The CDR3 DNA reads as TGTGCCAGCAGTTTTAGTCAGGGGCTACACACAGATACGCAGTATTTT.

The chain is built from TRBV2 and TRBJ2-7, with D maybe TRBD2 (6 bases). Germline V gives CDR1 SNHLY, CDR2 FYNNEI. This CDR3 is built from 12 residues. Trimming left V 8 bases short and J 0 bases short, with 8 bases between. DNA for the CDR3: TGTGCCAGCCGGGACTTCTCCTACGAGCAGTACTTC. Its translation: CASRDFSYEQYF. The full variable domain, in which reference TRBV2 and TRBJ2-7 provide the parts outside the CDR3, is EPEVTQTPSHQVTQMGQEVILRCVPISNHLYFYWYRQILGQKVEFLVSFYNNEISEKSEIFDDQFSVERPDGSNFTLKIRSTKLEDSAMYFCASRDFSYEQYFGPGTRLTVT.

This chain uses TRBV10-2 with TRBJ2-3; the match to TRBD2 covers 10 bases. J lost 5 bases, V lost 6 bases, and 5 bases had no gene match. This CDR3 contains 14 residues. CDR1 and CDR2 (germline): WSHSY, SAAADI. This chain's CDR3 is CASSLAGVGDTQYF. In nucleotides, the CDR3 is TGCGCCAGCAGCCTAGCGGGAGTGGGAGATACGCAGTATTTT.

This clone was seen just once. The CDR3 loop reads CASRLGLAVDEQYF. As DNA, the CDR3 is TGTGCCAGCAGACTCGGGCTAGCGGTAGACGAGCAGTACTTC. The chain carries TRBV2 and TRBJ2-7, with 7 bases identical to TRBD2. The CDR3 spans 14 residues. Germline V gene data show CDR1 as SNHLY and CDR2 as FYNNEI. After removal of 6 bases from V and 5 bases from J, the junction contained 10 bases not matched to a gene.

The chain carries TRBV5-1 and TRBJ2-3; 9 bases map to TRBD2. V lost 7 bases to trimming and J lost 6 bases; unmatched junction nucleotides: 6. Germline CDR1 reads SGHRS; CDR2 reads YFSETQ. The CDR3 runs to 13 residues. The CDR3 here is CASGVAGVDTQYF. The CDR3 nucleotides read TGCGCCAGCGGGGTAGCGGGAGTGGATACGCAGTATTTT.

This clone was found a few times. This rearrangement joins TRBV5-1 to TRBJ2-7, with 7 bases identical to TRBD2. J lost 2 bases, V lost 4 bases, and 6 bases had no gene match. Germline V lookup: CDR1 SGHRS, CDR2 YFSETQ. This CDR3 has 14 residues. The CDR3, as DNA: TGCGCCAGCAGCCCTACCGGGGGGACCTACGAGCAGTACTTC. Its translation is CASSPTGGTYEQYF.

This chain connects TRBV6-5 to TRBJ2-2; the match to TRBD1 covers 9 bases. CDR1 MNHEY and CDR2 SVGAGI come from the germline V gene. This CDR3 region has 15 residues. The V and J ends lost 6 bases and 7 bases, in that order; junction bases with no gene match: 9. The DNA of the CDR3 is TGTGCCAGCAGATCAACAGGGGGCAGTGGCGGGGAGCTGTTTTTT. Its translation is CASRSTGGSGGELFF.

V and J are TRBV6-4 and TRBJ1-1; TRBD1 might be the D (6 bases). In germline, CDR1 is MRHNA, CDR2 SNTAGT. CDR3 length equals 14 residues. V lost 6 bases to trimming and J lost 2 bases, with 13 bases between them. CDR3 nucleotides: TGTGCCAGCAGATCCGGACAGCTTAACACTGAAGCTTTCTTT. Its translation is CASRSGQLNTEAFF.

The chain carries TRBV6-5 and TRBJ2-7; 7 nucleotides agree with TRBD1. Germline-derived CDR1 and CDR2 are MNHEY and SVGAGI. The CDR3 has 16 residues. Unmatched junction bases numbered 10, after V lost 0 bases and J lost 5 bases. This chain's CDR3 is CASSYSNQGVPHEQYF. CDR3 DNA sequence: TGTGCCAGCAGTTACTCGAATCAGGGGGTTCCTCACGAGCAGTACTTC.

This clone was observed a few times. The V gene is TRBV18, the J gene TRBJ1-4; D unresolved. Germline V CDR1 and CDR2: KGHSH, LQKENI. CDR3 length equals 14 residues. V was clipped by 6 bases and J by 0 bases, with 8 bases between them. CDR3 in DNA: TGTGCCAGCTCCCCGCTAGCAACTAATGAAAAACTGTTTTTT. It is translated as CASSPLATNEKLFF.

This clone came up a few times. The CDR3 sequence is CASSLALAGGPTNEQFF. CDR3 nucleotide sequence: TGTGCCAGCAGCTTGGCACTAGCGGGAGGGCCGACGAATGAGCAGTTCTTC. The V call is TRBV5-4, the J call TRBJ2-1; 13 bases fit TRBD2. The germline gives CDR1 SGHNT, CDR2 YYREEE (reference sequence). This CDR3 comprises 17 residues. Trimming at V came to 0 bases and at J to 7 bases, leaving 7 bases not matched to a gene.

In this sample, this clone turned up a few times. The V call is TRBV30, the J call TRBJ2-2; 7 bases map to TRBD1. Germline V gene lookup returns CDR1 GTSNPN and CDR2 SVGIG (reference sequence). Trimming removed 2 bases from V and 6 bases from J; junction bases left unmatched: 9. The CDR3 contains 15 residues. DNA of the CDR3: TGTGCCTGGAGTCATGAGACAGGGAGACCCGGGGAGCTGTTTTTT. Protein sequence: CAWSHETGRPGELFF.

This clone was picked up a small number of times. The chain combines TRBV6-6 with TRBJ1-4; TRBD1 is a possible D gene (6 bases). Germline V gene data show CDR1 as MNHNY and CDR2 as SVGAGI (reference sequence). This CDR3 is built from 13 residues. V lost 6 bases and J 8 bases, leaving 13 bases between the germline ends. The CDR3 bases are TGTGCCAGCAGAGGGGGGGGCTGGGAAAAACTGTTTTTT. This encodes CASRGGGWEKLFF.

This clone was recorded a few times. The CDR3 is CASSPLASGASYNEQFF. CDR3 bases: TGTGCCAGCAGCCCCCTTGCTAGCGGCGCGTCCTACAATGAGCAGTTCTTC. J is TRBJ2-1 and V is TRBV7-2; 7 nucleotides match TRBD2. The germline CDR1 and CDR2 sequences are SGHTA and FQGNSA. This CDR3 spans 17 amino acids. The junction had 11 bases not matched to a gene; V was cut back by 5 bases and J by 1 base.

A few counts support this clone. The chain uses TRBV7-6 and TRBJ2-7, with 9 bases lining up with TRBD2. With 5 bases clipped from V and 12 bases from J, the junction kept 14 bases outside the gene matches. Per the germline V gene, CDR1 is SGHVS and CDR2 is FNYEAQ. The CDR3 sequence is 14 residues long. CDR3 sequence reads: CASSLLNAGGEVYF. The CDR3 nucleotides are TGTGCCAGCAGCCTCCTGAACGCGGGAGGGGAGGTGTACTTC.

A few counts support this clone. The sample holds other DNA sequences that translate to the same CDR3. In nucleotides, the CDR3 is TGTGCCAGCAGCCCCCCGGGTATGAACACTGAAGCTTTCTTT. Its protein product is CASSPPGMNTEAFF. The J gene is TRBJ1-1, the V gene TRBV14; no definite D call. V dropped 4 bases and J dropped 0 bases, with 9 bases sitting between them. CDR1 SGHDN and CDR2 FVKESK come from the germline V gene. This CDR3 contains 14 residues.

This clone turned up a few times. The chain joins TRBV11-3 to TRBJ1-1, with no clear D. This CDR3 is 14 amino acids long. Germline-derived CDR1 and CDR2 are SGHNT and YENEEA. V gave up 5 bases and J gave up 5 bases, with 15 bases separating them. The DNA for the CDR3 is TGTGCCAGCAGCCCCGGAGGGCAGCGGACTGAAGCTTTCTTT. Residues: CASSPGGQRTEAFF.

The chain couples TRBV15 to TRBJ1-5; 10 nucleotides align to TRBD1. CDR3 length: 16 amino acids. V shed 4 bases, J shed 2 bases, and the junction held 5 bases outside the gene matches. Germline V lookup: CDR1 LNHNV, CDR2 YYDKDF (reference sequence). The CDR3 sequence is CATSTRQGAGNQPQHF. CDR3 DNA: TGTGCCACCAGCACCCGACAGGGGGCCGGCAATCAGCCCCAGCATTTT.

The chain links TRBV9 to TRBJ2-2; weak D call: TRBD2 (7 bases). Trimming left V 0 bases short and J 2 bases short, with 11 bases between. Germline CDR1 is SGDLS and CDR2 is YYNGEE. The CDR3 runs to 16 residues. The CDR3 DNA reads TGTGCCAGCAGCGTAGGAGGGGGGGGCAACACCGGGGAGCTGTTTTTT. The encoded protein is CASSVGGGGNTGELFF.

The chain is built from TRBV6-1 and TRBJ2-2, with D possibly matching TRBD2 (6 bases). CDR1 and CDR2 from the germline V gene are MNHNS and SASEGT. Trimming pared 1 base from V and 6 bases from J, leaving 15 bases between. CDR3 size: 16 residues. For the CDR3, the DNA is TGTGCCAGCAGTGAAGGACTAGGATTATACTCCGGGGAGCTGTTTTTT. Translating it yields CASSEGLGLYSGELFF.

This clone has more than one count but fewer than ten. The chain carries TRBV9 and TRBJ2-7; D not certain. This CDR3 contains 17 residues. Germline V gene sequence: CDR1 SGDLS, CDR2 YYNGEE. V was trimmed by 0 bases and J by 2 bases, leaving 18 bases between them. Written as DNA, the CDR3 is TGTGCCAGCAGCGTAGGCGGTGTGGCGGAGCCGACCTACGAGCAGTACTTC. Protein sequence: CASSVGGVAEPTYEQYF.

The sample holds a few counts of this clone. This chain connects TRBV7-9 to TRBJ1-1; 7 bases fit TRBD1. From germline, CDR1 is SEHNR and CDR2 FQNEAQ (reference sequence). This CDR3 is built from 14 residues. J lost 2 bases, V lost 7 bases, and 7 bases had no gene match. The CDR3 DNA is TGTGCCAGCAAATCGACAGGGTATAACACTGAAGCTTTCTTT. The encoded protein is CASKSTGYNTEAFF.

The chain recombines TRBV7-2 with TRBJ2-5; TRBD2 is a possible D gene (6 bases). The CDR3 consists of 14 residues. Trimming cost V 2 bases and J 1 base, with 8 bases left between them. Germline-derived CDR1 and CDR2 are SGHTA and FQGNSA. The CDR3 region has the DNA TGTGCCAGCAGCTTACGCGGGACCCAAGAGACCCAGTACTTC. Translation: CASSLRGTQETQYF.

The chain has TRBV7-6 and TRBJ2-7; 9 nucleotides line up with TRBD1. Germline CDR1 is SGHVS and CDR2 is FNYEAQ. The CDR3 loop spans 15 amino acids. Trimming removed 4 bases from V and 3 bases from J; junction bases left unmatched: 7. CDR3 nucleotide sequence: TGTGCCAGCAGCTCTCCCGGGACAGGGCGCTACGAGCAGTACTTC. Protein: CASSSPGTGRYEQYF.

J is TRBJ2-5 and V is TRBV5-4; possibly TRBD2 for D (5 bases). The CDR3 runs to 13 residues. Germline values: CDR1 SGHNT, CDR2 YYREEE (reference sequence). The ends were cut back, 2 bases at V and 4 bases at J, with 9 bases in the middle. CDR3 DNA sequence: TGTGCCAGCAGCTTAGCGGCTCTAGAGACCCAGTACTTC. Translated, it gives CASSLAALETQYF. Variable domain in full (rest from reference TRBV5-4 and TRBJ2-5): ETGVTQSPTHLIKTRGQQVTLRCSSQSGHNTVSWYQQALGQGPQFIFQYYREEENGRGNFPPRFSGLQFPNYSSELNVNALELDDSALYLCASSLAALETQYFGPGTRLLVL.